This passage covers 19 T cell receptor beta chains from one sample sequenced in a study of cytomegalovirus exposure and HLA in healthy donors. The PCR ran on 60 Vbeta and 13 Jbeta primers. The data were produced by immunoSEQ multiplex PCR, yet TCRdb's version contains in-frame clones alone and is incomplete. The sample carries 150,000 to 200,000 clones, less than 90% recorded once. Material: PBMCs. The receptors were gathered from a man between 18 and 35 years old in good health and CMV-seronegative.

The chain couples TRBV7-3 to TRBJ2-7, with 9 bases that match TRBD1. The CDR3 length is 16 residues. Trimming at V came to 2 bases and at J to 3 bases, leaving 8 bases not matched to a gene. CDR1 and CDR2 from the germline V gene are SGHTA and FQGTGA. CDR3: CASSLPTRGQGYEQYF. As DNA, the CDR3 is TGTGCCAGCAGCTTACCGACTAGGGGACAGGGCTACGAGCAGTACTTC. Combining the CDR3 with reference TRBV7-3 and TRBJ2-7 gives the whole variable domain GAGVSQTPSNKVTEKGKYVELRCDPISGHTALYWYRQSLGQGPEFLIYFQGTGAADDSGLPNDRFFAVRPEGSVSTLKIQRTERGDSAVYLCASSLPTRGQGYEQYFGPGTRLTVT.

The chain joins TRBV6-6 to TRBJ2-2; D perhaps matches TRBD2 (7 bases). The CDR3 covers 14 residues. Deletions cut 8 bases from V and 5 bases from J, with 15 bases between. CDR1 and CDR2 from the germline V gene are MNHNY and SVGAGI (reference sequence). The CDR3 DNA reads as TGTGCCAGCGAGAGGGGGGGGAGAACCGGGGAGCTGTTTTTT. Translating gives CASERGGRTGELFF.

The chain uses TRBV6-1 and TRBJ1-5; D is perhaps TRBD1 (6 bases). Germline CDR1 reads MNHNS; CDR2 reads SASEGT. This CDR3 region has 15 residues. V gave up 3 bases and J gave up 8 bases, with 17 bases separating them. The CDR3 DNA reads as TGTGCCAGCAGTGAGTGGGGGCCCGCCCGGGAGCCCCAGCATTTT. This gives the protein CASSEWGPAREPQHF.

The DNA of the CDR3 is TGTGCCAGCAGCTTATTAGCGGGGGGGCTAAATGAGCAGTTCTTC. Protein product: CASSLLAGGLNEQFF. The chain couples TRBV7-3 to TRBJ2-1; TRBD2 matches 11 bases. The CDR3 has 15 residues. Trimming removed 2 bases from V and 7 bases from J; junction bases left unmatched: 4. CDR1 and CDR2 from the germline V gene are SGHTA and FQGTGA.

The DNA for the CDR3 is TGTGCCAGCAGTGAAGTATCCAGCAATCAGCCCCAGCATTTT. Translating gives CASSEVSSNQPQHF. The rearrangement uses TRBV6-1 and TRBJ1-5; no definite D call. This CDR3 comprises 14 residues. The V gene lost 1 base and the J gene lost 1 base, with 5 bases spanning the gap. Germline-derived CDR1 and CDR2 are MNHNS and SASEGT.

The CDR3: CAWGDRGPNQPQHF. The CDR3 coding sequence is TGTGCCTGGGGGGACAGGGGGCCTAATCAGCCCCAGCATTTT. The J gene is TRBJ1-5, the V gene TRBV30; 12 nucleotides match TRBD1. The germline V gene has CDR1 GTSNPN and CDR2 SVGIG (reference sequence). The junction had 3 bases not matched to a gene; V was cut back by 5 bases and J by 4 bases. This CDR3 region has 14 residues.

CDR3 DNA sequence: TGTGCCAGCAGCTTAGCGACAGGGGGCTACGAGCAGTACTTC. The encoded protein is CASSLATGGYEQYF. V usage is TRBV7-9 and J usage is TRBJ2-7; TRBD1 matches 9 bases. This CDR3 has 14 amino acids. The junction had 0 bases not matched to a gene; V was cut back by 0 bases and J by 3 bases. The V gene's germline CDR1 is SEHNR and CDR2 FQNEAQ (reference sequence).

The chain is built from TRBV28 and TRBJ2-5; D ambiguous. This CDR3 comprises 12 residues. The germline gives CDR1 MDHEN, CDR2 SYDVKM. Trimming removed 1 base at V and 5 bases at J, with 5 bases between. Written as DNA, the CDR3 is TGTGCCAGCAGTTTATCCCCGGAGACCCAGTACTTC. It translates to CASSLSPETQYF.

The gene calls are TRBV5-4 and TRBJ1-3; the D is unclear. Per germline, CDR1 SGHNT and CDR2 YYREEE (reference sequence). Trimming shortened V by 0 bases and J by 4 bases, and 8 bases separated the two germline ends. The CDR3 covers 14 residues. CDR3 DNA sequence: TGTGCCAGCAGCTTGGCCGGTAGCGGAAACACCATATATTTT. As protein: CASSLAGSGNTIYF.

This chain connects TRBV6-4 to TRBJ2-1, with TRBD2 identical over 14 bases. Trimming at V came to 8 bases and at J to 6 bases, leaving 6 bases not matched to a gene. Germline values: CDR1 MRHNA, CDR2 SNTAGT. The CDR3 extends over 15 amino acids. Written as DNA, the CDR3 is TGTGCCAGCCGGACTAGCGGGGGGTTACTCAATGAGCAGTTCTTC. It specifies CASRTSGGLLNEQFF.

The chain employs TRBV5-1 and TRBJ2-1; TRBD2 might be the D (7 bases). V lost 3 bases to trimming and J lost 9 bases, with 19 bases between them. The CDR3 covers 15 residues. Germline V gives CDR1 SGHRS, CDR2 YFSETQ. CDR3 DNA sequence: TGCGCCAGCAGCTCACAGGGACAAGGGGGGGGTGAGCAGTTCTTC. It encodes CASSSQGQGGGEQFF.

This CDR3 is CASSFLTVSPYEQYF. The CDR3 nucleotides are TGTGCCAGCAGCTTTCTGACAGTCTCCCCCTACGAGCAGTACTTC. V usage is TRBV11-2 and J usage is TRBJ2-7; the D gene is possibly TRBD1 (5 bases). The CDR3 runs 15 residues. Trimming shortened V by 3 bases and J by 2 bases, and 14 bases separated the two germline ends. Germline CDR1 reads SGHAT; CDR2 reads FQNNGV.

The chain uses TRBV7-3 and TRBJ2-1; a weak D match, TRBD2 (6 bases). Germline assignment: CDR1 SGHTA and CDR2 FQGTGA. This CDR3 comprises 15 residues. Trimming took 4 bases from V and 0 from J, leaving 10 bases between them. The CDR3 is CASSSRGSSYNEQFF. The CDR3 DNA follows: TGTGCCAGCAGCTCCCGGGGGTCCTCCTACAATGAGCAGTTCTTC.

The V call is TRBV7-2, the J call TRBJ2-5; TRBD2 matches 12 bases. Per germline, CDR1 SGHTA and CDR2 FQGNSA. The ends lost 4 bases at V and 5 bases at J; junction bases unmatched: 11. The length of the CDR3 is 17 residues. As DNA, the CDR3 is TGTGCCAGCAGCTCTAGACTAGCGGGAGACGGGTGGGAGACCCAGTACTTC. This translates into CASSSRLAGDGWETQYF. The whole variable domain, remainder taken from reference TRBV7-2 and TRBJ2-5, is GAGVSQSPSNKVTEKGKDVELRCDPISGHTALYWYRQSLGQGLEFLIYFQGNSAPDKSGLPSDRFSAERTGGSVSTLTIQRTQQEDSAVYLCASSSRLAGDGWETQYFGPGTRLLVL.

The chain uses TRBV5-1 and TRBJ2-7; 11 bases map to TRBD2. Per germline, CDR1 SGHRS and CDR2 YFSETQ. J lost 5 bases, V lost 3 bases, and 10 bases had no gene match. The CDR3 contains 16 residues. CDR3 residues: CASSSFLLAGANEQYF. The CDR3 DNA reads TGCGCCAGCAGCTCCTTCCTACTAGCGGGAGCGAACGAGCAGTACTTC.

The chain employs TRBV5-1 and TRBJ1-4; a weak D match, TRBD1 (6 bases). Between the trimmed V and J ends, which lost 0 bases and 8 bases, there was a span of 11 bases. The CDR3 is made up of 14 amino acids. Germline CDR1 is SGHRS and CDR2 is YFSETQ. The CDR3 bases are TGCGCCAGCAGCTTGGACAGGGTACGGGAAAAACTGTTTTTT. This codes for CASSLDRVREKLFF.

The chain combines TRBV19 with TRBJ2-7; the match to TRBD1 covers 7 bases. Germline CDR1 reads LNHDA; CDR2 reads SQIVND (reference sequence). The length of the CDR3 is 15 residues. V trimming: 4 bases; J trimming: 0 bases; junction bases outside the gene matches: 6. CDR3 in DNA: TGTGCCAGTAGTAGTCTAGGGGGCATCTCCTACGAGCAGTACTTC. Translation: CASSSLGGISYEQYF. The full variable domain, in which reference TRBV19 and TRBJ2-7 provide the parts outside the CDR3, is DGGITQSPKYLFRKEGQNVTLSCEQNLNHDAMYWYRQDPGQGLRLIYYSQIVNDFQKGDIAEGYSVSREKKESFPLTVTSAQKNPTAFYLCASSSLGGISYEQYFGPGTRLTVT.

This chain links TRBV5-6 with TRBJ2-6; 10 positions agree with TRBD2. The J segment lost 1 base and the V segment lost 2 bases, leaving 3 bases of the junction unmatched. CDR3 size: 17 residues. Per germline, CDR1 SGHDT and CDR2 YYEEEE. CDR3 region: CASSFTSGNSGANVLTF. DNA for the CDR3: TGTGCCAGCAGCTTTACTAGCGGGAATTCTGGGGCCAACGTCCTGACTTTC.

This clone was detected only once. V usage is TRBV29-1 and J usage is TRBJ1-1; D unclear. Germline V gene lookup returns CDR1 SQVTM and CDR2 ANQGSEA. The V end was cut by 7 bases, the J end by 5 bases, with 8 bases between. This CDR3 spans 10 amino acids. CDR3 residues: CSASGTEAFF. CDR3 bases: TGCAGCGCCTCGGGGACTGAAGCTTTCTTT. The variable domain in full, completed from reference TRBV29-1 and TRBJ1-1, reads SAVISQKPSRDICQRGTSLTIQCQVDSQVTMMFWYRQQPGQSLTLIATANQGSEATYESGFVIDKFPISRPNLTFSTLTVSNMSPEDSSIYLCSASGTEAFFGQGTRLTVV.